The clone carrying this T cell receptor gamma chain was seen many times. The sample originates from a study of γδ T cells in repeated Plasmodium falciparum infection. Overall study: Malian children with intense seasonal malaria exposure were compared with matched Australian children. Each infection was followed by sampling at 21 days, plus baseline and some pre-infection draws.

TCRdb made new clone calls on the multiplex PCR reads using CATT. The top ten clones hold 30% to 35% of a sample with roughly 24,000 gamma-chain clones, 2.5% to 3.5% of them seen once. The clonotype was recovered from a pool of human donors (malaria-infected and uninfected, not separated). The sequenced sample was gamma-delta T cells from blood.

The CDR3 here is CATWDGPDTTGWFKIF. The CDR3, as DNA: TGTGCCACCTGGGATGGACCCGATACCACTGGTTGGTTCAAGATATTT. J is TRGJP1 and V is TRGV4. Germline CDR1 is EGSTGY and CDR2 is YDSYTSSV. J gave up 0 bases and V 1 base, and 5 bases lay outside the gene matches. The CDR3 is 16 residues long.